This TCR beta chain was retrieved from a study of T cell repertoires in cytomegalovirus infection. CDR3 length: 14 amino acids. Germline-derived CDR1 and CDR2 are LGHDT and YNNKEL (reference sequence). Deletions cut 4 bases from V and 3 bases from J, with 13 bases between. About this clonotype itself: No antigen is known for it.

TCRdb fed the reads into MiXCR, producing one record per CDR3 protein. Of fewer than 1,000,000 distinct CDR3 sequences in the sample, around 32% were seen once. This chain joins TRBV3-1 and TRBJ2-7; unclear D gene. The material was cultured CD8+ T cells from PBMCs, obtained from culture after CMV antigen stimulation. This clonotype was sampled from a human donor in good health (CMV status not recorded). Some clones in this sample may be carry-over from other donors' samples. The CDR3 DNA is TGTGCCAGCAGCCCCTCACCTGAGAACTACGAGCAGTACTTC. This gives the protein CASSPSPENYEQYF.